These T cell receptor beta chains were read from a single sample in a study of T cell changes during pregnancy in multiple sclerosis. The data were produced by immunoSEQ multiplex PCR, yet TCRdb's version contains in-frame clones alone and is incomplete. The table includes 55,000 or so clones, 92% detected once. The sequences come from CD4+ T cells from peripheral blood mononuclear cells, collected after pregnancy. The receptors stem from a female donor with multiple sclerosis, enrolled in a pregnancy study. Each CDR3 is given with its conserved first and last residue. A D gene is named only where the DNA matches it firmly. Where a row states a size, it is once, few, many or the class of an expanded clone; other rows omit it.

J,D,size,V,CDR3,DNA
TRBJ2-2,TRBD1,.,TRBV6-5,CASSLGGQVGTGELFF,TGTGCCAGCAGTTTAGGTGGACAGGTCGGGACCGGGGAGCTGTTTTTT
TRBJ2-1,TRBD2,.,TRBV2,CASRGTSPYNEQFF,TGTGCCAGCCGTGGGACTAGCCCCTACAATGAGCAGTTCTTC
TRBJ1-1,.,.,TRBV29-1,CSAPSGYTTEAFF,TGCAGCGCACCGTCAGGGTATACTACTGAAGCTTTCTTT
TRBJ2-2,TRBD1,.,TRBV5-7,CASGTDKNTGELFF,TGTGCCAGCGGGACAGACAAGAACACCGGGGAGCTGTTTTTT
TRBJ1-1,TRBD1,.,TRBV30,CAWSVGGAGNTEAFF,TGTGCCTGGAGTGTAGGGGGCGCGGGGAACACTGAAGCTTTCTTT
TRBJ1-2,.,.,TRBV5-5,CASSLAVSLRGGSYGYTF,TGTGCCAGCAGCTTGGCCGTATCCCTACGGGGGGGAAGCTATGGCTACACCTTC
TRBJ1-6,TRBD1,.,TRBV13,CASSQRTGSGPYNSPLHF,TGTGCCAGCAGCCAACGGACAGGGTCCGGCCCCTATAATTCACCCCTCCACTTT
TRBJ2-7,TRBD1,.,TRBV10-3,CAIKGQGPYEQYF,TGTGCCATCAAGGGACAGGGGCCGTACGAGCAGTACTTC
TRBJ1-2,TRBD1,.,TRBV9,CASSAGQPAYGYTF,TGTGCCAGCAGCGCGGGACAGCCAGCTTATGGCTACACCTTC
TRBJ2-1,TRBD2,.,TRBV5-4,CASSAEGLAGDEQFF,TGTGCCAGCAGCGCAGAGGGGCTAGCGGGGGATGAGCAGTTCTTC
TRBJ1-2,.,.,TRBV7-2,CASSLPGVYGYTF,TGTGCCAGCAGCCTCCCGGGGGTATATGGCTACACCTTC
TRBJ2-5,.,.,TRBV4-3,CASSPGVGRETQYF,TGCGCCAGCAGCCCAGGGGTGGGGAGAGAGACCCAGTACTTC
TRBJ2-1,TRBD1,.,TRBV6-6,CASNPGQGYNEQFF,TGTGCCAGCAACCCGGGACAGGGCTACAATGAGCAGTTCTTC
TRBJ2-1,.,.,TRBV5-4,CASSVTGTRGQGQFF,TGTGCCAGCAGCGTGACCGGGACTAGGGGGCAAGGGCAGTTCTTC
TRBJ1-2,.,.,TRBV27,CASSSHRSPSGGYTF,TGTGCCAGCAGTTCTCACAGGTCCCCCAGCGGGGGCTACACCTTC
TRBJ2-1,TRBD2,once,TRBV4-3,CASSQGGGLAGYNEQFF,TGCGCCAGCAGCCAGGGGGGAGGACTAGCGGGCTACAATGAGCAGTTCTTC
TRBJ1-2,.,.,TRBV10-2,CASSETGRSHYGYTF,TGCGCCAGCAGTGAAACAGGACGGAGTCACTATGGCTACACCTTC
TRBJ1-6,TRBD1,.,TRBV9,CASSARDRENSPLHF,TGTGCCAGCAGCGCCCGGGACAGGGAAAATTCACCCCTCCACTTT
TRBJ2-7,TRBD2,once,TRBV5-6,CASSPGLAGERPHYEQYF,TGTGCCAGCAGCCCGGGACTAGCGGGGGAGAGGCCCCACTACGAGCAGTACTTC
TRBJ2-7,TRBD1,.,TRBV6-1,CASSAEAGTVYEQYF,TGTGCCAGCAGTGCCGAAGCCGGGACAGTGTACGAGCAGTACTTC
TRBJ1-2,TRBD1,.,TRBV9,CASSVGGQGNYGYTF,TGTGCCAGCAGCGTAGGCGGACAGGGGAACTATGGCTACACCTTC
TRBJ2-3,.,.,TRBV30,CAWSGGDGDTQYF,TGTGCCTGGAGTGGGGGGGATGGAGATACGCAGTATTTT
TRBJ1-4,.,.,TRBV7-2,CASSLNSGGGEKLFF,TGTGCCAGCAGCTTGAATAGTGGCGGGGGTGAAAAACTGTTTTTT
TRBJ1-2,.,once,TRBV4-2,CASSRRSEQGGYTF,TGTGCCAGCAGCCGAAGATCGGAACAGGGCGGCTACACCTTC
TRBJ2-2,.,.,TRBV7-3,CASRSGGTGELFF,TGTGCCAGCAGGTCGGGTGGGACCGGGGAGCTGTTTTTT
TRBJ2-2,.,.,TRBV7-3,CASSLRWPPNTGELFF,TGTGCCAGCAGCTTAAGGTGGCCACCGAACACCGGGGAGCTGTTTTTT
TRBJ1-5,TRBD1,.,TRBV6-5,CASSYRTGTNQPQHF,TGTGCCAGCAGTTACCGGACAGGGACTAATCAGCCCCAGCATTTT
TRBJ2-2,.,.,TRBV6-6,CASSTGYTGELFF,TGTGCCAGCAGTACAGGGTACACCGGGGAGCTGTTTTTT
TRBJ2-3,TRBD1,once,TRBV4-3,CASSQGQGGTDTQYF,TGCGCCAGCAGCCAAGGACAGGGTGGCACAGATACGCAGTATTTT
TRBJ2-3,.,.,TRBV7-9,CASRQLGGVQDTQYF,TGTGCCAGCAGGCAGCTGGGCGGGGTGCAAGATACGCAGTATTTT
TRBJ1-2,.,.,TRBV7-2,CASSLGGRGQEGYTF,TGTGCCAGCAGCTTAGGTGGCAGGGGCCAGGAGGGCTACACCTTC
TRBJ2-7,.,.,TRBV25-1,CASSEHSMYF,TGTGCCAGCAGTGAACACTCTATGTACTTC
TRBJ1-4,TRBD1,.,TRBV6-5,CASRRGQEKLFF,TGTGCCAGCAGGAGGGGGCAAGAAAAACTGTTTTTT
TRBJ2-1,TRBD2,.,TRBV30,CAWSVSRTSGGYNEQFF,TGTGCCTGGAGTGTATCTCGGACTAGCGGGGGGTACAATGAGCAGTTCTTC
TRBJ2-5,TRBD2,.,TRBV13,CASSSRTSGGQETQYF,TGTGCCAGCAGCTCCAGGACTAGCGGGGGCCAAGAGACCCAGTACTTC
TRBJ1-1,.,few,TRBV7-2,CASSVGRGNTEAFF,TGTGCCAGCAGCGTAGGGAGGGGGAACACTGAAGCTTTCTTT
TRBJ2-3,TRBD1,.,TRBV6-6,CASSSGGDTQYF,TGTGCCAGCAGTTCAGGGGGAGATACGCAGTATTTT
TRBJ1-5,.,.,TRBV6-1,CASSLDRALDQPQHF,TGTGCCAGCAGTTTGGACAGAGCACTAGATCAGCCCCAGCATTTT
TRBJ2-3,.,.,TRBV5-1,CASSLLTDTQYF,TGCGCCAGCAGCTTACTCACAGATACGCAGTATTTT
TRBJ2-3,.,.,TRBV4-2,CASSQDWRRGDTQYF,TGTGCCAGCAGCCAAGATTGGCGAAGGGGGGATACGCAGTATTTT
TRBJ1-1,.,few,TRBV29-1,CSVRGGVTEAFF,TGCAGCGTTCGGGGAGGCGTCACTGAAGCTTTCTTT
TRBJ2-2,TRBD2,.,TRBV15,CATSSSGGYTGELFF,TGTGCCACCAGTTCTAGCGGGGGGTACACCGGGGAGCTGTTTTTT
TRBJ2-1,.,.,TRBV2,CASSEGGEEQFF,TGTGCCAGCAGTGAAGGGGGGGAGGAGCAGTTCTTC
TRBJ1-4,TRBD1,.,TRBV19,CASNRGLTNEKLFF,TGTGCCAGTAACAGGGGGCTAACTAATGAAAAACTGTTTTTT
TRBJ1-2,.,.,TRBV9,CASSVGRSYTF,TGTGCCAGCAGCGTAGGCAGGAGCTACACCTTC